One and the same sample provided the 10 T cell receptor beta chains below, sequenced in a study of cytomegalovirus exposure and HLA in healthy donors. The PCR was carried out with 60 Vbeta primers and 13 Jbeta primers. Method: immunoSEQ multiplex PCR; TCRdb's copy keeps in-frame clones and lacks some. The table shows about 61,000 clones, with more than 80% occurring only once. Specimen: PBMCs. Receptor source: a man aged 30-40 years in good health and CMV-seropositive.

The table lists this clone with a few counts. This chain uses TRBV10-1 with TRBJ2-5, with TRBD1 as a possible D gene (6 bases). Trimming removed 4 bases from V and 3 bases from J, with 9 bases in between. CDR1 WNHNN and CDR2 SYGVQD come from the germline V gene (reference sequence). The CDR3 has 13 amino acids. The CDR3 sequence: CASSVRTEETQYF. The DNA for the CDR3 is TGCGCCAGCAGTGTCCGGACAGAAGAGACCCAGTACTTC.

V and J are TRBV7-2 and TRBJ2-5; 8 nucleotides agree with TRBD2. The CDR3 contains 15 residues. The germline V gene has CDR1 SGHTA and CDR2 FQGNSA. J was trimmed by 4 bases and V by 5 bases; bases with no gene match: 9. CDR3 in amino acids: CASSSSGRVAETQYF. In nucleotides, the CDR3 is TGTGCCAGCAGCAGCAGCGGGAGAGTCGCAGAGACCCAGTACTTC.

This clone was recorded only once. V and J are TRBV27 and TRBJ2-7; 7 nucleotides line up with TRBD2. Germline V gives CDR1 MNHEY, CDR2 SMNVEV (reference sequence). The CDR3 length is 15 residues. With 2 bases clipped from V and 3 bases from J, the junction kept 7 bases outside the gene matches. Here the CDR3 reads CASSLQGGSVYEQYF. CDR3 nucleotides: TGTGCCAGCAGTTTACAAGGCGGGAGCGTCTACGAGCAGTACTTC.

This clone was detected only a few times. The chain links TRBV4-1 to TRBJ2-2; 7 nucleotides line up with TRBD2. Germline CDR1 MGHRA, CDR2 YSYEKL. The V gene end was trimmed by 4 bases and the J gene end by 7 bases; junction bases not matched to a gene: 12. This CDR3 comprises 16 residues. The CDR3 DNA reads TGCGCCAGCAGCCCCCCGGGGGGTACAGGCATCGGGGAGCTGTTTTTT. Translated: CASSPPGGTGIGELFF.

The gene calls are TRBV5-6 and TRBJ2-5, with 9 bases matching TRBD2. V gave up 4 bases and J gave up 0 bases; unmatched junction bases: 7. Looked up from germline, CDR1 is SGHDT and CDR2 is YYEEEE. The CDR3 consists of 16 residues. The CDR3 here is CASSARTSAYQETQYF. In DNA form, the CDR3 reads TGTGCCAGCAGCGCCCGGACTAGCGCGTACCAAGAGACCCAGTACTTC.

This chain connects TRBV2 to TRBJ2-1; D is perhaps TRBD2 (6 bases). This CDR3 is built from 14 residues. Between the trimmed V and J ends, which lost 3 bases and 6 bases, there was a span of 12 bases. CDR1 and CDR2 (germline): SNHLY, FYNNEI. The CDR3 reads CASSDWGLSNEQFF. Here the CDR3 DNA reads TGTGCCAGCAGTGATTGGGGACTTAGCAATGAGCAGTTCTTC.

The chain couples TRBV5-4 to TRBJ1-1; D perhaps matches TRBD1 (5 bases). The length of the CDR3 is 11 residues. V was cut by 5 bases and J by 7 bases, with 9 bases left in between. Germline loops: CDR1 SGHNT, CDR2 YYREEE (reference sequence). CDR3 DNA: TGTGCCAGCAGTCTAGGGGATGAAGCTTTCTTT. It codes for CASSLGDEAFF.

The CDR3 loop reads CASRLGQTYGYTF. Written as DNA, the CDR3 is TGTGCCAGCAGACTGGGACAGACCTATGGCTACACCTTC. V gene TRBV28 combines with J gene TRBJ1-2, with 7 positions matching TRBD1. V trimming: 6 bases; J trimming: 4 bases; junction bases outside the gene matches: 5. Germline lookup yields CDR1 MDHEN and CDR2 SYDVKM. CDR3 length: 13 residues.

This chain connects TRBV27 to TRBJ2-1, with TRBD2 matching 7 bases. J gave up 7 bases and V 6 bases, and 9 bases lay outside the gene matches. Per germline, CDR1 MNHEY and CDR2 SMNVEV (reference sequence). The CDR3 is 14 amino acids. CDR3 in amino acids: CASRSSGIKNEQFF. CDR3 sequence (DNA): TGTGCCAGCAGATCGAGCGGGATAAAAAATGAGCAGTTCTTC.

V is TRBV13 and J is TRBJ2-1, with 8 positions matching TRBD2. V trimming: 5 bases; J trimming: 6 bases; junction bases outside the gene matches: 18. The CDR3 sequence is 18 residues long. Germline assignment: CDR1 PRHDT and CDR2 FYEKMQ (reference sequence). The CDR3 region has the DNA TGTGCCAGCAGCGGCTACCCGTTAGCGGGGAGGGGTATCAATGAGCAGTTCTTC. Translation gives CASSGYPLAGRGINEQFF.